The clone carrying this TCR beta chain is a singleton in its sample. Its matching antigen is unknown. Clones were sequenced by immunoSEQ multiplex PCR, and TCRdb holds only the in-frame ones, with some missing. The sample holds 25,000 to 30,000 clones, approximately 83% seen once. V lost 6 bases and J 2 bases, leaving 11 bases between the germline ends. The CDR3 is made up of 13 amino acids. Germline V gene lookup returns CDR1 SNHLY and CDR2 FYNNEI. This sample is part of a study of tumor-infiltrating lymphocytes in localized non-small cell lung cancer. Study overall: Resected tumor was paired with non-adjacent uninvolved lung from the same patient.

Study results and caveats: Different pieces of the same tissue were used for each assay. Tumors had more T cell infiltration than uninvolved lung, per TCRbeta sequencing and CD3 counts. Not all patients were TCR sequenced, owing to tissue quantity.

This sequence joins TRBV2 and TRBJ2-7; D remains ambiguous. Sample: lung tumor tissue. This TCR was recovered from a human donor with non-small cell lung cancer. CDR3 nucleotide sequence: TGTGCCAGCAGGCCCGGGTTCGCCTACGAGCAGTACTTC. Translating gives CASRPGFAYEQYF.